This TCR beta chain appears in the sequencing data of a study of T cells in localized non-small cell lung cancer. TCRdb keeps only in-frame clones here, not all; method: immunoSEQ multiplex PCR. Here the sample spans around 30,000 clones, roughly 87% being singletons. Trimming took 4 bases from V and 6 from J, leaving 19 bases between them. The CDR3 sequence is 15 residues long. From germline, CDR1 is SGDLS and CDR2 YYNGEE. This material consisted of peripheral blood, taken before any cancer treatment. The TCR originated in a male donor at least 60 years old with stage I lung adenocarcinoma. The gene calls are TRBV9 and TRBJ1-1; no clear D. CDR3 DNA: TGTGCCAGCAGCTCCCCGATCCGAGGAACACCTGAAGCTTTCTTT. It encodes CASSSPIRGTPEAFF.